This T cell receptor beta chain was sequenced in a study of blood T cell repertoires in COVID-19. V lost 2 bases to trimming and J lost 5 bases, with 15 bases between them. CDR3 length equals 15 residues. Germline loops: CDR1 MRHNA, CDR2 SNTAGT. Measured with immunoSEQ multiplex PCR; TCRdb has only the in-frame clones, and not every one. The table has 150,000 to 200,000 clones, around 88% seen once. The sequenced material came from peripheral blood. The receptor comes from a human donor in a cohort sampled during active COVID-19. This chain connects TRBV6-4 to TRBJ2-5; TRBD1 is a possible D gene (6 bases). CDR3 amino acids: CASSDLWGQQETQYF. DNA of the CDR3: TGTGCCAGCAGTGACCTCTGGGGGCAGCAGGAGACCCAGTACTTC.